This T cell receptor (beta chain) was obtained from a study of T-cell reconstitution after alpha-beta-depleted transplantation in children. Molecular barcoding with unique molecular identifiers was used for the TCRbeta library. TCRdb independently ran MiXCR on the PCR reads; one entry per CDR3 protein. The sample lists fewer than 550,000 distinct CDR3 sequences, approximately 10% occurring once. This clonotype appeared a single time. The CDR3 contains 13 residues. V shed 7 bases and J shed 4 bases, with 14 bases lying between them. CDR1 is DFQATT, CDR2 SNEGSKA, per germline (reference sequence). This chain links TRBV20-1 with TRBJ1-3, with D unclear. The clonotype comes from a female patient between 2 and 10 years old who had a stem cell transplant for aplastic anemia, so the T cells may come from the graft donor. The sequenced sample was PBMCs, mostly from graft donor cells, obtained 180 days after TCRalphabeta/CD19-depleted stem cell transplant. CDR3 loop: CSVEPRVGNTIYF. The CDR3 DNA reads as TGCAGTGTTGAGCCGAGGGTCGGAAACACCATATATTTT.